The 16 T cell receptor beta chains presented below share a single source sample, sequenced in a study of T cell responses to AZD1222 COVID-19 vaccine. Using immunoSEQ multiplex PCR, the repertoire was profiled, and TCRdb retains in-frame clones only, with some absent. The data contain some 90,000 clones, approximately 89% of them singletons. The sample here was peripheral blood, taken on day 0 of AZD1222 vaccination. The receptors derive from an adult in good health.

This clone was detected only once. The J gene is TRBJ2-7, the V gene TRBV19, with a weak D call TRBD1 (6 bases). Germline CDR1 is LNHDA and CDR2 is SQIVND (reference sequence). Trimming cost V 7 bases and J 4 bases, with 20 bases left between them. The CDR3 has 15 residues. The CDR3 nucleotides are TGTGCCAGTAAGACAACAGGGAGTAGGGAGTACGAGCAGTACTTC. This gives the protein CASKTTGSREYEQYF.

J is TRBJ2-7 and V is TRBV7-9, with D tentatively TRBD2 (5 bases). The V end was cut by 5 bases, the J end by 2 bases, with 10 bases between. The CDR3 is 13 amino acids. CDR1 SEHNR and CDR2 FQNEAQ come from the germline V gene (reference sequence). CDR3 in amino acids: CASSPAGTYEQYF. CDR3 DNA sequence: TGTGCCAGCAGCCCAGCCGGGACCTACGAGCAGTACTTC.

The chain is built from TRBV19 and TRBJ1-5; D unresolved. This CDR3 spans 15 amino acids. V was pared by 6 bases and J by 1 base, with 13 bases between. The germline CDR1 and CDR2 sequences are LNHDA and SQIVND (reference sequence). CDR3 nucleotide sequence: TGTGCCAGTAGCCCAATACAGATGAGCAATCAGCCCCAGCATTTT. Protein product: CASSPIQMSNQPQHF.

The chain employs TRBV19 and TRBJ1-1, with D hard to call. Between the trimmed V and J ends, which lost 5 bases and 2 bases, there was a span of 12 bases. In germline, CDR1 is LNHDA, CDR2 SQIVND (reference sequence). The CDR3 sequence is 14 residues long. The DNA for the CDR3 is TGTGCCAGTAGTTCGTCGGGAGGAAACACTGAAGCTTTCTTT. Translating it yields CASSSSGGNTEAFF.

This clone was seen only once. This sequence joins TRBV6-2 or TRBV6-3 and TRBJ2-5; 10 nucleotides align to TRBD2. The CDR3 loop spans 14 amino acids. Germline V gene sequence: CDR1 MNHEY, CDR2 SVGEGT. The V gene end was trimmed by 5 bases and the J gene end by 5 bases; junction bases not matched to a gene: 5. The CDR3 DNA reads TGTGCCAGCAGTCTAGCGGGAGTCTGGGAGACCCAGTACTTC. It encodes CASSLAGVWETQYF.

The chain combines TRBV28 with TRBJ1-3; tentative D call: TRBD1 (5 bases). The V end lost 5 bases, the J end lost 0 bases, and 11 bases lay between the germline ends. Germline V CDR1 and CDR2: MDHEN, SYDVKM. The CDR3 is made up of 15 amino acids. CDR3 region: CASSKVGGSGNTIYF. CDR3 nucleotides: TGTGCCAGCAGTAAAGTCGGGGGCTCTGGAAACACCATATATTTT. The whole variable domain, remainder taken from reference TRBV28 and TRBJ1-3, is DVKVTQSSRYLVKRTGEKVFLECVQDMDHENMFWYRQDPGLGLRLIYFSYDVKMKEKGDIPEGYSVSREKKERFSLILESASTNQTSMYLCASSKVGGSGNTIYFGEGSWLTVV.

V and J are TRBV7-3 and TRBJ1-2, with a weak D call TRBD1 (6 bases). Trimming pared 5 bases from V and 7 bases from J, leaving 17 bases between. Germline loops: CDR1 SGHTA, CDR2 FQGTGA. The length of the CDR3 is 14 residues. The CDR3 region has the DNA TGTGCCAGCAGCCCATCACAGGGTACCGGTGGCTACACCTTC. It yields the protein CASSPSQGTGGYTF.

The chain is built from TRBV5-1 and TRBJ1-1; no firm D call. V was trimmed by 2 bases and J by 5 bases, leaving 25 bases between them. CDR1 SGHRS and CDR2 YFSETQ come from the germline V gene. The CDR3 totals 18 residues. The CDR3 nucleotides are TGCGCCAGCAGCTTCGGGCAGTCTGGCCTAAACCCTAAGACTGAAGCTTTCTTT. This translates into CASSFGQSGLNPKTEAFF.

The chain carries TRBV7-6 and TRBJ1-2; TRBD1 agrees at 11 bases. The J segment lost 4 bases and the V segment lost 5 bases, leaving 6 bases of the junction unmatched. The CDR3 runs 15 residues. Germline values: CDR1 SGHVS, CDR2 FNYEAQ. The CDR3: CASSKDRGPSYGYTF. The CDR3, as DNA: TGTGCCAGCAGCAAGGACAGGGGGCCCTCCTATGGCTACACCTTC.

The rearrangement uses TRBV6-5 and TRBJ2-1; unclear D gene. The CDR3 length is 13 residues. With 7 bases removed from V and 5 bases from J, the gap between germline ends came to 12 bases. Germline V gives CDR1 MNHEY, CDR2 SVGAGI. CDR3 amino acids: CASNFNGDNEQFF. CDR3 in DNA: TGTGCCAGCAATTTCAACGGCGACAATGAGCAGTTCTTC.

In its sample, this clone was seen once. V usage is TRBV10-3 and J usage is TRBJ2-1; D gene uncertain. Trimming shortened V by 8 bases and J by 4 bases, and 9 bases separated the two germline ends. This CDR3 contains 12 residues. Germline CDR1 ENHRY, CDR2 SYGVKD. CDR3 region: CAIWTGYNEQFF. CDR3 DNA sequence: TGTGCCATCTGGACGGGTTACAATGAGCAGTTCTTC.

V usage is TRBV28 and J usage is TRBJ1-2; 7 bases agree with TRBD1. The V segment lost 2 bases and the J segment 7 bases; nucleotides outside the gene matches: 10. This CDR3 is 15 amino acids long. Germline CDR1 and CDR2: MDHEN and SYDVKM. The CDR3 loop is CASSLILGGEIGYTF. Here the CDR3 DNA reads TGTGCCAGCAGTTTAATCTTAGGGGGCGAGATTGGCTACACCTTC.

A few counts support this clone. The chain recombines TRBV29-1 with TRBJ2-5; tentative D call: TRBD2 (5 bases). Trimming stripped 1 base from V and 5 bases from J, with 8 bases between. The CDR3 sequence is 12 residues long. The V gene's germline CDR1 is SQVTM and CDR2 ANQGSEA. The CDR3 here is CSVEGGSETQYF. The CDR3 DNA sequence: TGCAGCGTTGAAGGTGGGAGTGAGACCCAGTACTTC.

The chain links TRBV5-6 to TRBJ1-2, with 7 bases that match TRBD1. After removal of 4 bases from V and 3 bases from J, the junction contained 9 bases not matched to a gene. The V gene's germline CDR1 is SGHDT and CDR2 YYEEEE. The CDR3 has 15 residues. CDR3 sequence: CASSLTGAGHYGYTF. In DNA, the CDR3 is TGTGCCAGCAGCCTTACAGGGGCCGGTCACTATGGCTACACCTTC.

The chain uses TRBV27 and TRBJ2-3; 14 bases fit TRBD2. Trimming cost V 4 bases and J 1 base; bases outside gene matches: 7. Per the germline V gene, CDR1 is MNHEY and CDR2 is SMNVEV (reference sequence). The CDR3 sequence is 18 residues long. The CDR3 reads CASSSRLAGGLRTDTQYF. The CDR3 coding sequence is TGTGCCAGCAGTTCGAGACTAGCGGGAGGGCTCCGCACAGATACGCAGTATTTT.

The V and J genes are TRBV5-1 and TRBJ2-7, with D unclear. CDR1 and CDR2 from the germline V gene are SGHRS and YFSETQ. Deletions cut 5 bases from V and 3 bases from J, with 15 bases between. The CDR3 spans 14 residues. The CDR3: CASSRRLAVYEQYF. Here the CDR3 DNA reads TGCGCCAGCAGTCGGCGGCTCGCCGTCTACGAGCAGTACTTC. The whole variable domain, filled in from reference TRBV5-1 and TRBJ2-7, reads KAGVTQTPRYLIKTRGQQVTLSCSPISGHRSVSWYQQTPGQGLQFLFEYFSETQRNKGNFPGRFSGRQFSNSRSEMNVSTLELGDSALYLCASSRRLAVYEQYFGPGTRLTVT.